Listed below are T cell receptor beta chains from one sample, sequenced in a study of blood T cell repertoires in COVID-19. Clones were read by immunoSEQ multiplex PCR, and TCRdb kept only the in-frame ones, dropping some. The data contain under 350,000 clones, around 86% of them singletons. The sequenced material came from peripheral blood. Receptor source: a man younger than 35 with active or convalescent COVID-19. CDR3s include the opening cysteine and the closing phenylalanine or tryptophan. A D gene is named only where the DNA matches it firmly. Some rows have no size entry. The others give once, few or many, or a class for an expanded clone.

cdr3_aa: CASSFQARNTIYF
cdr3_nt: TGTGCCAGCAGTTTCCAGGCCCGAAACACCATATATTTT
v_call: TRBV12-3/TRBV12-4
j_call: TRBJ1-3
d_call: .
clone_size: few

cdr3_aa: CASSEQGQGNNSPLHF
cdr3_nt: TGTGCCAGCAGTGAACAGGGACAGGGGAATAATTCACCCCTCCACTTT
v_call: TRBV6-1
j_call: TRBJ1-6
d_call: TRBD1
clone_size: once

cdr3_aa: CASSHSGGQGTGGYTF
cdr3_nt: TGTGCCAGCAGCCACTCGGGGGGACAGGGGACGGGTGGCTACACCTTC
v_call: TRBV4-2
j_call: TRBJ1-2
d_call: TRBD1
clone_size: once

cdr3_aa: CASSLGLAAVSSYEQYF
cdr3_nt: TGCGCCAGCAGCTTGGGTCTAGCGGCCGTAAGCTCCTACGAGCAGTACTTC
v_call: TRBV5-1
j_call: TRBJ2-7
d_call: TRBD2
clone_size: .

cdr3_aa: CATEGTSVYNEQFF
cdr3_nt: TGTGCCACCGAGGGGACTAGCGTGTACAATGAGCAGTTCTTC
v_call: TRBV24-1
j_call: TRBJ2-1
d_call: TRBD2
clone_size: .

cdr3_aa: CASSDVAGATGELFF
cdr3_nt: TGTGCCAGCAGTGATGTAGCGGGGGCCACCGGGGAGCTGTTTTTT
v_call: TRBV2
j_call: TRBJ2-2
d_call: TRBD2
clone_size: .

cdr3_aa: CASSPRGAGYEQYF
cdr3_nt: TGTGCCAGCAGCCCGCGGGGGGCGGGGTACGAGCAGTACTTC
v_call: TRBV9
j_call: TRBJ2-7
d_call: TRBD2
clone_size: .

cdr3_aa: CASSLTREPLHF
cdr3_nt: TGTGCCAGCAGTTTAACGAGGGAACCCCTCCACTTT
v_call: TRBV28
j_call: TRBJ1-6
d_call: .
clone_size: .

cdr3_aa: CSVGQGMDSPLHF
cdr3_nt: TGCAGCGTTGGACAGGGTATGGATTCACCCCTCCACTTT
v_call: TRBV29-1
j_call: TRBJ1-6
d_call: TRBD1
clone_size: .

cdr3_aa: CSVEDSYSYEQYF
cdr3_nt: TGCAGCGTTGAAGACTCTTACTCCTACGAGCAGTACTTC
v_call: TRBV29-1
j_call: TRBJ2-7
d_call: .
clone_size: .

cdr3_aa: CASSYSSRGDSYGYTF
cdr3_nt: TGTGCCAGCAGTTACTCGAGCAGGGGGGATAGCTATGGCTACACCTTC
v_call: TRBV6-5
j_call: TRBJ1-2
d_call: TRBD1
clone_size: .

cdr3_aa: CASSQEAGYGYTF
cdr3_nt: TGCGCCAGCAGCCAAGAGGCAGGCTATGGCTACACCTTC
v_call: TRBV4-3
j_call: TRBJ1-2
d_call: .
clone_size: .

cdr3_aa: CASSGGYEETQYF
cdr3_nt: TGTGCCAGTAGTGGCGGGTACGAAGAGACCCAGTACTTC
v_call: TRBV19
j_call: TRBJ2-5
d_call: .
clone_size: .

cdr3_aa: CASRGEGLNEQFF
cdr3_nt: TGTGCCAGTCGCGGGGAGGGGTTAAATGAGCAGTTCTTC
v_call: TRBV19
j_call: TRBJ2-1
d_call: TRBD2
clone_size: .

cdr3_aa: CASSYPGSRYNEQFF
cdr3_nt: TGTGCCAGCAGTTACCCCGGGAGTAGGTACAATGAGCAGTTCTTC
v_call: TRBV6-2/TRBV6-3
j_call: TRBJ2-1
d_call: .
clone_size: once

cdr3_aa: CASSLVSGSGTGELFF
cdr3_nt: TGTGCCAGCAGCTTAGTTTCGGGTAGCGGGACGGGGGAGCTGTTTTTT
v_call: TRBV11-2
j_call: TRBJ2-2
d_call: TRBD2
clone_size: .

cdr3_aa: CASSTGTSGQETQYF
cdr3_nt: TGTGCCAGTAGTACGGGAACTAGCGGACAAGAGACCCAGTACTTC
v_call: TRBV19
j_call: TRBJ2-5
d_call: TRBD2
clone_size: .